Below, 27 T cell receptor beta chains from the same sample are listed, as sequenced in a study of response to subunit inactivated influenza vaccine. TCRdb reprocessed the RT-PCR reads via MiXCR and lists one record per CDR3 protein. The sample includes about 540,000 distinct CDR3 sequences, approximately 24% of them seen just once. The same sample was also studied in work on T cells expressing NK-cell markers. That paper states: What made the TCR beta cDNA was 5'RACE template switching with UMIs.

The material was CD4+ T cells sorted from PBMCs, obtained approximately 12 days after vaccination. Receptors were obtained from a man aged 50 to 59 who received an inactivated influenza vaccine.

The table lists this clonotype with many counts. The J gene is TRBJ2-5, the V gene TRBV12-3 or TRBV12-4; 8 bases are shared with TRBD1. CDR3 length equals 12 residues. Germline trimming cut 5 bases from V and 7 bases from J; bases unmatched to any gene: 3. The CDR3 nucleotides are TGTGCCAGCAGTCGGACAGGGACGACCCAGTACTTC. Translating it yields CASSRTGTTQYF.

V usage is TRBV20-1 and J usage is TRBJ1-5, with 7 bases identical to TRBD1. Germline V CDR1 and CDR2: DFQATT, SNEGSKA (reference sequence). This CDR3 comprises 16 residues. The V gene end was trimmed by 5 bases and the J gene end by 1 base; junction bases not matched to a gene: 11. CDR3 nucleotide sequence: TGCAGTGCTCTTACAGGGGCATCTGGGAGCAATCAGCCCCAGCATTTT. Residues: CSALTGASGSNQPQHF.

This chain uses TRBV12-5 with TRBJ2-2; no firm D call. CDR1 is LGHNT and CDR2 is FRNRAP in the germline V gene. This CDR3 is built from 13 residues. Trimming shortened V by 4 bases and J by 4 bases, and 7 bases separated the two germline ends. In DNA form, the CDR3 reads TGTGCTAGTGGTTATAAGATCACCGGGGAGCTGTTTTTT. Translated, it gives CASGYKITGELFF.

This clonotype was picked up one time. The CDR3 here is CASSPWGSSTDTQYF. The CDR3 nucleotides read TGTGCCAGCTCACCATGGGGATCTAGCACAGATACGCAGTATTTT. The chain combines TRBV18 with TRBJ2-3; D not certain. The CDR3 contains 15 residues. CDR1 is KGHSH, CDR2 LQKENI, per germline. The V end lost 2 bases, the J end lost 0 bases, and 9 bases lay between the germline ends.

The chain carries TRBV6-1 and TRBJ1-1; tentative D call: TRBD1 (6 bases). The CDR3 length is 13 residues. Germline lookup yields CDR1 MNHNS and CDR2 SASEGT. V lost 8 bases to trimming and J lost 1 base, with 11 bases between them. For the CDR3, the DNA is TGTGCCAGCCACAGGGAGAGGAACACTGAAGCTTTCTTT. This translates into CASHRERNTEAFF.

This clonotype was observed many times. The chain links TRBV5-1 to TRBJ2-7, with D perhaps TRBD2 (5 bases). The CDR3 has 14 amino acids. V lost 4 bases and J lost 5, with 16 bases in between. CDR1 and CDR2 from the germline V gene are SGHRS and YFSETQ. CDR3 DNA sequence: TGCGCCAGCAGCGGCGGACTGCCGCAGGACGAGCAGTACTTC. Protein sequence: CASSGGLPQDEQYF.

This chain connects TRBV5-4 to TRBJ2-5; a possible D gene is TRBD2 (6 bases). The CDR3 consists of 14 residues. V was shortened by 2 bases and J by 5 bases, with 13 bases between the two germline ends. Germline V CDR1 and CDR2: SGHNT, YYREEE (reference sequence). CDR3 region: CASSFLSGGETQYF. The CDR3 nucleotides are TGTGCCAGCAGCTTTTTGTCTGGGGGGGAGACCCAGTACTTC.

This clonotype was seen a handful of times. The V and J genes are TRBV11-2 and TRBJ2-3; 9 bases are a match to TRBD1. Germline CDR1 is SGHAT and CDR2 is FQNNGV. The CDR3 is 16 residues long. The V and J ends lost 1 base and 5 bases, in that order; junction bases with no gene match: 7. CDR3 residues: CASSLGFRTGVDTQYF. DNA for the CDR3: TGTGCCAGCAGCTTAGGTTTCCGGACAGGGGTAGATACGCAGTATTTT.

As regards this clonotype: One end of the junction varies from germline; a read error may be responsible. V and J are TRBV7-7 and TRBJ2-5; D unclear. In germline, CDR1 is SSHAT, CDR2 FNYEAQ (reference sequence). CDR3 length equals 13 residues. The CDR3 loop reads CASSLDGLETQYF. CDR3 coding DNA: TGTGCTAGCAGCTTAGATGGTTTGGAGACCCAGTACTTC.

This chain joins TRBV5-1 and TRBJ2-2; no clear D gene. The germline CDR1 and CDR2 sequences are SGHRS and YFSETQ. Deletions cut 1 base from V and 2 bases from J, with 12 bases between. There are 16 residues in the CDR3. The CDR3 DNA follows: TGCGCCAGCAGCTTGTTCGCGACTTCAAACACCGGGGAGCTGTTTTTT. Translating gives CASSLFATSNTGELFF.

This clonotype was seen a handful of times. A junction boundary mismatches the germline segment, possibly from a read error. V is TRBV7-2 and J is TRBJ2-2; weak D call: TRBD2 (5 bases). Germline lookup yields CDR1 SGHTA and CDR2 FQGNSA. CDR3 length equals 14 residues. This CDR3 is CASRGLVHTGELFF. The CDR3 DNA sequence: TGTGCCAGCAGAGGTCTAGTTCACACCGGGGAGCTTTTTTTT.

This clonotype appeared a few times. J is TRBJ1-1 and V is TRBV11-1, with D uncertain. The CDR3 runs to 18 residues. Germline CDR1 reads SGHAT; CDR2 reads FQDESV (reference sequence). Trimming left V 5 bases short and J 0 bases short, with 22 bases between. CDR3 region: CASSPTGIRKKMNTEAFF. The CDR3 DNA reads TGTGCCAGCAGCCCCACGGGTATCCGCAAGAAGATGAACACTGAAGCTTTCTTT.

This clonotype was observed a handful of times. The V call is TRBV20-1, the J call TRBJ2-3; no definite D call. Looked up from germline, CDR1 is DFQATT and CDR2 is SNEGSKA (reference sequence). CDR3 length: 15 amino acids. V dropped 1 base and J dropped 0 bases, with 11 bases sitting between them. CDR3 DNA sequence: TGCAGTGCTAGAGCCGTTACGGCTAGCACAGATACGCAGTATTTT. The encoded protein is CSARAVTASTDTQYF.

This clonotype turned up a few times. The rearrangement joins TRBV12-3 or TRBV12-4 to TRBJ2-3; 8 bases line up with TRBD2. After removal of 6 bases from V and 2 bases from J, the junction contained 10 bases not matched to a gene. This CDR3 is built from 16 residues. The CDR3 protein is CASSSLGRGATDTQYF. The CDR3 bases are TGTGCCAGCAGCTCCCTCGGGCGGGGGGCCACAGATACGCAGTATTTT.

CDR3 amino acids: CAISTSGVNNEQFF. CDR3 coding DNA: TGTGCCATCAGCACTAGCGGGGTAAACAATGAGCAGTTCTTC. The chain employs TRBV10-3 and TRBJ2-1; TRBD2 agrees at 10 bases. The CDR3 covers 14 residues. Germline V gene data show CDR1 as ENHRY and CDR2 as SYGVKD. Losses at the gene ends were 6 bases for V and 5 bases for J; bases not matched to a gene: 4.

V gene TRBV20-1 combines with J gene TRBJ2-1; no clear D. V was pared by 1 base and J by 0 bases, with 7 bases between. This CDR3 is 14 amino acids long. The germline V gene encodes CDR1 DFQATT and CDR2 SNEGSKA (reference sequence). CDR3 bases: TGCAGTGCTAGAGGCCCCGGCTCCTACAATGAGCAGTTCTTC. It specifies CSARGPGSYNEQFF.

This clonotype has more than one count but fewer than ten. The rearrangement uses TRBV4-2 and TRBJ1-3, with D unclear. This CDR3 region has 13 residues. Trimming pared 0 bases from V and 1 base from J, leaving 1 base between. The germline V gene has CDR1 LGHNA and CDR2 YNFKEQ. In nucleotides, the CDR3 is TGTGCCAGCAGCCAAGAATCTGGAAACACCATATATTTT. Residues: CASSQESGNTIYF.

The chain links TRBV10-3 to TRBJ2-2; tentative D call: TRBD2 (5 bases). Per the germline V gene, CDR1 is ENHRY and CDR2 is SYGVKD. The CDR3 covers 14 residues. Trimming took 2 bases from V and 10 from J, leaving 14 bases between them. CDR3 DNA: TGTGCCATCAGTGAGGGGAGCAGTAGCGAGGAGCTGTTTTTT. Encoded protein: CAISEGSSSEELFF.

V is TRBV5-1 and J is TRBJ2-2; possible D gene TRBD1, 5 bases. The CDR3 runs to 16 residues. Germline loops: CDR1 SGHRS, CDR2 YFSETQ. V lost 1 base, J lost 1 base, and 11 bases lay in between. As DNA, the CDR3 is TGCGCCAGCAGCTTGCGCTTAACAGGGAACACCGGGGAGCTGTTTTTT. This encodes CASSLRLTGNTGELFF.

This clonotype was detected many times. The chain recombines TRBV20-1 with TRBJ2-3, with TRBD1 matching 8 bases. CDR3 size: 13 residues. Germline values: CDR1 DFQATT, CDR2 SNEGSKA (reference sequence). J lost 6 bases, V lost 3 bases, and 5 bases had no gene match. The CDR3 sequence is CSASQGAGDTQYF. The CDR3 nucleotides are TGCAGTGCTAGCCAGGGGGCAGGGGATACGCAGTATTTT.

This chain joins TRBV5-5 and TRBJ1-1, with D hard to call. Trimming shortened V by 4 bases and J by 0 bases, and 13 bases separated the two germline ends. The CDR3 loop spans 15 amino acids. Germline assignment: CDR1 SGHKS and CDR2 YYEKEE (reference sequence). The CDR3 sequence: CASSALGGMNTEAFF. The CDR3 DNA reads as TGTGCCAGCAGCGCCCTCGGAGGGATGAACACTGAAGCTTTCTTT.

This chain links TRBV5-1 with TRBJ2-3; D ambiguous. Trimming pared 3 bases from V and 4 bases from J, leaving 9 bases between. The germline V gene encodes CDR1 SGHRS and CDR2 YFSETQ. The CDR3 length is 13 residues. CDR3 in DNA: TGCGCCAGCAGCTCCGGAAACTCAGATACGCAGTATTTT. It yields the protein CASSSGNSDTQYF. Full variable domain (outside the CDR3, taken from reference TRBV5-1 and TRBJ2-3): KAGVTQTPRYLIKTRGQQVTLSCSPISGHRSVSWYQQTPGQGLQFLFEYFSETQRNKGNFPGRFSGRQFSNSRSEMNVSTLELGDSALYLCASSSGNSDTQYFGPGTRLTVL.

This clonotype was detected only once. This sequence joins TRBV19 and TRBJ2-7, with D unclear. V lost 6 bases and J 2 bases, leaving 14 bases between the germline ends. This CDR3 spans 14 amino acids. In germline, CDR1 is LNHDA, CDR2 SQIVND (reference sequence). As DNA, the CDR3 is TGTGCCAGTAGGTCGGGCGGACCTCCCTACGAGCAGTACTTC. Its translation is CASRSGGPPYEQYF. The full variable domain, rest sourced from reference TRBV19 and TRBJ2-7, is DGGITQSPKYLFRKEGQNVTLSCEQNLNHDAMYWYRQDPGQGLRLIYYSQIVNDFQKGDIAEGYSVSREKKESFPLTVTSAQKNPTAFYLCASRSGGPPYEQYFGPGTRLTVT.

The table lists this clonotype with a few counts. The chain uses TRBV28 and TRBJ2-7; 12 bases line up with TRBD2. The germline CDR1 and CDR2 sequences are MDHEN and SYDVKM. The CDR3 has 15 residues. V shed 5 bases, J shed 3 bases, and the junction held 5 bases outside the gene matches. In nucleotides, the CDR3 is TGTGCCAGCAGTAAGACTAGCGGGGGTTACTACGAGCAGTACTTC. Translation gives CASSKTSGGYYEQYF.

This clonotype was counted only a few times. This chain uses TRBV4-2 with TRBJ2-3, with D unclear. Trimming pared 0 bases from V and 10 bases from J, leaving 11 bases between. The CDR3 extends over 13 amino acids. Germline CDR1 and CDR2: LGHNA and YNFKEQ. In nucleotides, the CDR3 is TGTGCCAGCAGCCAAGACCGCCGGACGTCGCAGTATTTT. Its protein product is CASSQDRRTSQYF.

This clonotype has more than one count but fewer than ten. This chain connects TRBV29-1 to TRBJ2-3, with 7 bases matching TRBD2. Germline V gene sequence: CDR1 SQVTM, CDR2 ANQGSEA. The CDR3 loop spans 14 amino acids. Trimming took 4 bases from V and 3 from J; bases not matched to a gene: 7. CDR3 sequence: CSVGKAGMTDTQYF. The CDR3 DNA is TGCAGCGTTGGTAAAGCGGGAATGACAGATACGCAGTATTTT.

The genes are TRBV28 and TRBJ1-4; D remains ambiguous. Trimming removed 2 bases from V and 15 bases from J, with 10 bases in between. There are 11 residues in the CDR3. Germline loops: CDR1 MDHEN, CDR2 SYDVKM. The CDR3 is CASSLIGILFF. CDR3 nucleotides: TGTGCCAGCAGTTTAATTGGGATATTGTTTTTT.